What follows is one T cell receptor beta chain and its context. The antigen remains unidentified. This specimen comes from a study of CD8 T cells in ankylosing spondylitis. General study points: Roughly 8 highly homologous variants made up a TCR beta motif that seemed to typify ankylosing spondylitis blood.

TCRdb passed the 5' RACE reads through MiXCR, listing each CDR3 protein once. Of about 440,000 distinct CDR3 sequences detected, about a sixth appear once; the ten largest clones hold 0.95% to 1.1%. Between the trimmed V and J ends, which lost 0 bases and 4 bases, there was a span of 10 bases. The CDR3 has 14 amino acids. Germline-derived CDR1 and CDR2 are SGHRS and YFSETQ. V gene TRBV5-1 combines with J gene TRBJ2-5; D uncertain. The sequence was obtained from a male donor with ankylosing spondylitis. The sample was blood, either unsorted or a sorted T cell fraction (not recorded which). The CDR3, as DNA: TGCGCCAGCAGCTTGGAGGGTAACCCAGAGACCCAGTACTTC. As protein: CASSLEGNPETQYF.